The rows below give T cell receptor beta chains drawn from one sample of a study of blood T cell repertoires in COVID-19. Generated by immunoSEQ multiplex PCR, the TCRdb table keeps only in-frame clones and is missing some. The sample consists of about 150,000 clones, 84% of them appearing once. What was sequenced was peripheral blood. The receptors come from a man aged 25 to 45 with COVID-19, enrolled during active disease. The CDR3 runs from the conserved cysteine through the conserved F or W. Fields, in order: clone size, J gene, V gene, CDR3 protein. Part of the rows lack a size; the others show once, few, many or a class for expanded clones.

- TRBJ1-2 TRBV5-4 CASSASQGDYGYTF
- TRBJ1-2 TRBV29-1 CSVDASSYGYTF
- TRBJ2-3 TRBV5-1 CASSFEAGRTDTQYF
- TRBJ1-3 TRBV7-8 CASSPALKGATGNTIYF
- TRBJ1-2 TRBV6-5 CASSYSDSRIATF
few TRBJ2-3 TRBV7-9 CASSPGLPQTFSGTQYF
- TRBJ2-5 TRBV10-3 CAIRDSGMYQETQYF
- TRBJ2-5 TRBV3-1/TRBV3-2 CASSQGALMETQYF
- TRBJ1-3 TRBV5-1 CASSYGGTGLRDTIYF
once TRBJ1-1 TRBV19 CASSIGWRTEAFF
- TRBJ2-4 TRBV11-2 CASSRGTSGGKNIQYF
- TRBJ2-3 TRBV7-9 CASSPDLPGSGARDTQYF
- TRBJ1-2 TRBV30 CAWSDRTGYGYTF
- TRBJ2-3 TRBV9 CASSVGSGSTDTQYF
- TRBJ2-3 TRBV5-4 CASSLALLREGGDTQYF
- TRBJ1-6 TRBV19 CASTTRRQGDNSPLHF
- TRBJ1-5 TRBV6-5 CASGQGPSPQHF
- TRBJ2-1 TRBV7-9 CASSLDVPGGEQFF
- TRBJ2-5 TRBV19 CASSALAGALQETQYF
- TRBJ1-1 TRBV12-3/TRBV12-4 CASSRVRGTEAFF
- TRBJ1-3 TRBV29-1 CSVVPRQGSGNTIYF
- TRBJ2-5 TRBV7-9 CASSSDRALRETQYF
- TRBJ1-1 TRBV6-6 CATLVRQHTEAFF
- TRBJ2-7 TRBV18 CASSPTRTVDEQYF
many TRBJ2-5 TRBV19 CASSPGTSDIETQYF
- TRBJ1-6 TRBV7-8 CASSPISGQNSPLHF
- TRBJ2-2 TRBV9 CASSPSGETGELFF
- TRBJ2-7 TRBV9 CASSVDPSGASEQYF
- TRBJ1-5 TRBV19 CASSIITDSNQPQHF
- TRBJ2-7 TRBV27 CASSSGSYEQYF
- TRBJ1-2 TRBV28 CASALTGNYGYTF
few TRBJ1-6 TRBV11-2 CASSPRTGKSSYNSPLHF
- TRBJ1-5 TRBV3-1/TRBV3-2 CASSQGTPWQAYNQPQHF
once TRBJ2-1 TRBV15 CATSREASDSSYNEQFF
- TRBJ2-3 TRBV10-1 CASSESADTQYF
few TRBJ1-4 TRBV10-3 CAISGDRDEKLFF
- TRBJ1-1 TRBV6-5 CASSYGTGVNTEAFF
once TRBJ2-3 TRBV19 CASTRSRGTDTQYF
- TRBJ2-2 TRBV29-1 CSVEDYANTGELFF
- TRBJ1-4 TRBV5-8 CASSHRDLNEKLFF
few TRBJ2-5 TRBV7-8 CASSAELAGVGETQYF
once TRBJ2-5 TRBV21-1 CASRYLRGHSQETQYF
- TRBJ1-1 TRBV28 CASSLIGTGMNTEAFF
- TRBJ2-5 TRBV24-1 CATSDSGRETQYF
- TRBJ1-1 TRBV2 CASSLRLNTEAFF
- TRBJ1-2 TRBV5-1 CASSLAEGDRGYTF
- TRBJ1-1 TRBV9 CASSVGVGALTEAFF
- TRBJ2-7 TRBV29-1 CSVVRGWDEQYF
- TRBJ2-4 TRBV9 CASSPGWTKNIQYF
- TRBJ2-1 TRBV19 CASSIGMGPYNEQFF
- TRBJ2-7 TRBV2 CASFWSASYEQYF
- TRBJ2-1 TRBV5-1 CASSLATVNEQFF
- TRBJ2-1 TRBV7-2 CASSLNPGLAVEQFF
- TRBJ2-5 TRBV24-1 CATSDPGVEETQYF